This T cell receptor beta chain was recorded in a study of OX40 agonist ivuxolimab in advanced cancers. Study results and limitations: Among some nonresponders, normalized T-cell clonal expansion was also low. At doses 0.1 to 3.0 mg/kg, CD4+ and CD8+ clones expanded. Relatively little clonal expansion, among the lowest observed, appeared in partial responders at 0.1-3.0 mg/kg.

This clone showed up just a few times. The target antigen is unknown. The data were produced by immunoSEQ multiplex PCR, yet TCRdb's version contains in-frame clones alone and is incomplete. The top ten hold 35% to 40% of the sample, which has fewer than 25,000 clones, roughly 83% seen once. This CDR3 is 13 amino acids long. The junction had 7 bases not matched to a gene; V was cut back by 5 bases and J by 6 bases. Germline-derived CDR1 and CDR2 are MNHEY and SVGAGI. Sequenced here: CD4+ or CD8+ T cells sorted from blood, sampled in a trial of the OX40 agonist ivuxolimab. This chain uses TRBV6-5 with TRBJ2-7, with 7 nucleotides matching TRBD1. The source of this sequence is an adult with an advanced solid tumor such as melanoma, head and neck, liver or kidney cancer. The CDR3 region has the DNA TGTGCCAGCAGTCCGCGACAGGGCCGCGAGCAGTACTTC. The encoded protein is CASSPRQGREQYF.